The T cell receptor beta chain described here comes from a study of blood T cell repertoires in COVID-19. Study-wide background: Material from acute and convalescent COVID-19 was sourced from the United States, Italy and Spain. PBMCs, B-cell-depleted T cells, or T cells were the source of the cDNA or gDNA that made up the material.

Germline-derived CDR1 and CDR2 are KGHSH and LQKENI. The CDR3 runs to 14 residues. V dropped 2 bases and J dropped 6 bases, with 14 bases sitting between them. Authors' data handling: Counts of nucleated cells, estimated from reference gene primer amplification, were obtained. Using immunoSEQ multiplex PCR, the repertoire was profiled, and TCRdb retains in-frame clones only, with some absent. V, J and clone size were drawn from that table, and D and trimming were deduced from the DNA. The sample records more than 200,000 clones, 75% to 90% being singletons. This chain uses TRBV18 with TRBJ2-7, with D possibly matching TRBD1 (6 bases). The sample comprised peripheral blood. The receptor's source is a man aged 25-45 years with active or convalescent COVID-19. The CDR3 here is CASSPSTGNVEQYF. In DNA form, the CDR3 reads TGTGCCAGCTCACCATCAACAGGGAATGTCGAGCAGTACTTC.